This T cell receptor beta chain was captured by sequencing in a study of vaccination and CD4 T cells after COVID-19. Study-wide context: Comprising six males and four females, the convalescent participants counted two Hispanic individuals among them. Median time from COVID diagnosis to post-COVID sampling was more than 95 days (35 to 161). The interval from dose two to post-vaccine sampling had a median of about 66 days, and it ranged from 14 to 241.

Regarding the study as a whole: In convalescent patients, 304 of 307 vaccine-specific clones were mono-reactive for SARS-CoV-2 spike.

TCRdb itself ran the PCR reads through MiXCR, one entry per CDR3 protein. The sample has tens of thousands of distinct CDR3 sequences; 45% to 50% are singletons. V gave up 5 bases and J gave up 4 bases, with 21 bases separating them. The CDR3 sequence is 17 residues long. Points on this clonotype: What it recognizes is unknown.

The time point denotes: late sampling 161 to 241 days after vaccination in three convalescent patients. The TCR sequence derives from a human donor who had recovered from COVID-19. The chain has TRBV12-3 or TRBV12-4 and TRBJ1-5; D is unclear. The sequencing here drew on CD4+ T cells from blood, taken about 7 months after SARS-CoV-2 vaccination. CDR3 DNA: TGTGCCAGCAGTACAACGGGTGGAGCGTCGTGGAATCAGCCCCAGCATTTT. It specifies CASSTTGGASWNQPQHF.